The rows below give T cell receptor beta chains drawn from one sample of a study of cytomegalovirus exposure and HLA in healthy donors. Method: immunoSEQ multiplex PCR; TCRdb's copy keeps in-frame clones and lacks some. The sample lists roughly 99,000 clones, about 79% occurring once. Sequencing used PBMCs. The receptors come from a male donor in good health and CMV-seropositive. Each CDR3 is given with its conserved first and last residue. The D gene is left open where the match is weak. Clone sizes are given selectively: once, few, many, or a class where the clone is expanded.

d_gene: .; abundance: .; v_gene: TRBV2; j_gene: TRBJ2-5; CDR3nt: TGTGCCAGCAGTGCGTTTGGCAGGTCTCAAGAGACCCAGTACTTC; CDR3aa: CASSAFGRSQETQYF
d_gene: .; abundance: .; v_gene: TRBV30; j_gene: TRBJ2-4; CDR3nt: TGTGCCTGGAGTGTGACGCGGGGGCACATTCAGTACTTC; CDR3aa: CAWSVTRGHIQYF
d_gene: TRBD2; abundance: .; v_gene: TRBV5-4; j_gene: TRBJ2-1; CDR3nt: TGTGCCAGCAGCTTGGAAGCGGGGCATTACAATGAGCAGTTCTTC; CDR3aa: CASSLEAGHYNEQFF
d_gene: .; abundance: .; v_gene: TRBV18; j_gene: TRBJ1-6; CDR3nt: TGTGCCAGCTCACCTTCGACAGGAGCGGGGGGAGGGGCCCTCCACTTT; CDR3aa: CASSPSTGAGGGALHF
d_gene: .; abundance: .; v_gene: TRBV2; j_gene: TRBJ2-7; CDR3nt: TGTGCCAGCAGTGAAGAGGCAGGGATGGGCTACGAGCAGTACTTC; CDR3aa: CASSEEAGMGYEQYF
d_gene: TRBD1; abundance: once; v_gene: TRBV9; j_gene: TRBJ1-2; CDR3nt: TGTGCCAGCAGCGTAGCGGCGACAGGGAACTATGGCTACACCTTC; CDR3aa: CASSVAATGNYGYTF
d_gene: .; abundance: few; v_gene: TRBV19; j_gene: TRBJ1-5; CDR3nt: TGTGCCAGTAGTACCAGCCGGGGGAATCAGCCCCAGCATTTT; CDR3aa: CASSTSRGNQPQHF
d_gene: .; abundance: .; v_gene: TRBV19; j_gene: TRBJ1-5; CDR3nt: TGTGCCAGTAGTCTCCCGAGGCAGCCCCAGCATTTT; CDR3aa: CASSLPRQPQHF
d_gene: TRBD1; abundance: .; v_gene: TRBV9; j_gene: TRBJ1-4; CDR3nt: TGTGCCAGCAGCCCAGGGGGTATAGGAAAACTGTTTTTT; CDR3aa: CASSPGGIGKLFF
d_gene: .; abundance: .; v_gene: TRBV14; j_gene: TRBJ1-2; CDR3nt: TGTGCCAGCAGCCAAGTGGGGGCAAACTATGGCTACACCTTC; CDR3aa: CASSQVGANYGYTF
d_gene: .; abundance: .; v_gene: TRBV10-2; j_gene: TRBJ2-3; CDR3nt: TGCGCCAGCAGACTGACAGATACGCAGTATTTT; CDR3aa: CASRLTDTQYF
d_gene: TRBD1; abundance: .; v_gene: TRBV5-1; j_gene: TRBJ2-1; CDR3nt: TGCGCCAGCAGCTCGGGACAGTATTCCTACAATGAGCAGTTCTTC; CDR3aa: CASSSGQYSYNEQFF
d_gene: TRBD2; abundance: .; v_gene: TRBV10-3; j_gene: TRBJ2-2; CDR3nt: TGTGCCATCAGTGAGGGGGGGGAAAGGAACGGGGAGCTGTTTTTT; CDR3aa: CAISEGGERNGELFF
d_gene: TRBD1; abundance: once; v_gene: TRBV19; j_gene: TRBJ1-5; CDR3nt: TGTGCCAGTAGATGGGACAGGGGCGTAAATCAGCCCCAGCATTTT; CDR3aa: CASRWDRGVNQPQHF
d_gene: .; abundance: .; v_gene: TRBV6-1; j_gene: TRBJ1-1; CDR3nt: TGTGCCAGCAGTGAAGATTACAGGTTATGGAACACTGAAGCTTTCTTT; CDR3aa: CASSEDYRLWNTEAFF
d_gene: .; abundance: .; v_gene: TRBV30; j_gene: TRBJ1-3; CDR3nt: TGTGCCTGTGGCCCGGGGGCTGGAAACACCATATATTTT; CDR3aa: CACGPGAGNTIYF
d_gene: .; abundance: .; v_gene: TRBV2; j_gene: TRBJ2-1; CDR3nt: TGTGCCAGCACCGAAGGTAAAGGGGGTGAGCAGTTCTTC; CDR3aa: CASTEGKGGEQFF
d_gene: TRBD2; abundance: .; v_gene: TRBV2; j_gene: TRBJ2-7; CDR3nt: TGTGCCAGCAGTCTGGGACTAGCGGGGCCTGGGGGCGAGCAGTACTTC; CDR3aa: CASSLGLAGPGGEQYF
d_gene: .; abundance: .; v_gene: TRBV27; j_gene: TRBJ1-4; CDR3nt: TGTGCCAGCAGTTTTCGGCAGGGAAAAGAAAAACTGTTTTTT; CDR3aa: CASSFRQGKEKLFF
d_gene: .; abundance: .; v_gene: TRBV7-9; j_gene: TRBJ2-5; CDR3nt: TGTGCCAGCAGTCCCGGACAAGGGGGAAGAGAGACCCAGTACTTC; CDR3aa: CASSPGQGGRETQYF
d_gene: .; abundance: .; v_gene: TRBV4-1; j_gene: TRBJ1-5; CDR3nt: TGCGCCAGCAGCCCCAGCCGGCTTCAGGGCAATCAGCCCCAGCATTTT; CDR3aa: CASSPSRLQGNQPQHF
d_gene: .; abundance: .; v_gene: TRBV7-9; j_gene: TRBJ2-5; CDR3nt: TGTGCCAGCAGGGGGGCCCTATCTACCCAAGAGACCCAGTACTTC; CDR3aa: CASRGALSTQETQYF
d_gene: TRBD1; abundance: .; v_gene: TRBV30; j_gene: TRBJ2-7; CDR3nt: TGTGCCTGGAGGCAGGGGGCGATTAACCCTCCCTACGAGCAGTACTTC; CDR3aa: CAWRQGAINPPYEQYF
d_gene: TRBD1; abundance: once; v_gene: TRBV28; j_gene: TRBJ1-2; CDR3nt: TGTGCCAGCAGTTCGGGACAGCTCTATGGCTACACCTTC; CDR3aa: CASSSGQLYGYTF
d_gene: .; abundance: once; v_gene: TRBV30; j_gene: TRBJ2-1; CDR3nt: TGTGCCTGGAGGAGGTCGGGGTCCTACAATGAGCAGTTCTTC; CDR3aa: CAWRRSGSYNEQFF
d_gene: TRBD1; abundance: .; v_gene: TRBV6-5; j_gene: TRBJ1-5; CDR3nt: TGTGCCAGCAGTCCGGGACAGGGGGGACAGCCCCAGCATTTT; CDR3aa: CASSPGQGGQPQHF
d_gene: TRBD1; abundance: .; v_gene: TRBV15; j_gene: TRBJ1-1; CDR3nt: TGTGCCACCAGCAGAGATCGATCAGGGGGAGAAGCTTTCTTT; CDR3aa: CATSRDRSGGEAFF
d_gene: .; abundance: .; v_gene: TRBV5-6; j_gene: TRBJ1-2; CDR3nt: TGTGCCAGCAGCTTAGCACGGTATGGCTACACCTTC; CDR3aa: CASSLARYGYTF
d_gene: .; abundance: .; v_gene: TRBV7-2; j_gene: TRBJ2-7; CDR3nt: TGTGCCAGCAGCTTATATCGGGGGTTCGACGAGCAGTACTTC; CDR3aa: CASSLYRGFDEQYF
d_gene: TRBD2; abundance: .; v_gene: TRBV19; j_gene: TRBJ2-5; CDR3nt: TGTGCCAGTCGCGGCGGGGGGGGAGAGACCCAGTACTTC; CDR3aa: CASRGGGGETQYF
d_gene: TRBD1; abundance: .; v_gene: TRBV15; j_gene: TRBJ1-4; CDR3nt: TGTGCCACCAGCAGAGTATTTTCCGGGACAGGTGGAAATGAAAAACTGTTTTTT; CDR3aa: CATSRVFSGTGGNEKLFF
d_gene: .; abundance: .; v_gene: TRBV29-1; j_gene: TRBJ1-2; CDR3nt: TGCACCATGCACAGGGCGACTAACTATGGCTACACCTTC; CDR3aa: CTMHRATNYGYTF
d_gene: TRBD1; abundance: .; v_gene: TRBV10-3; j_gene: TRBJ1-1; CDR3nt: TGTGCCATCAGAGGACAGGGAAACACTGAAGCTTTCTTT; CDR3aa: CAIRGQGNTEAFF
d_gene: TRBD1; abundance: .; v_gene: TRBV6-5; j_gene: TRBJ2-1; CDR3nt: TGTGCCAGCAGCTCGGGACAGGGACCTGAGCAGTTCTTC; CDR3aa: CASSSGQGPEQFF
d_gene: .; abundance: few; v_gene: TRBV11-1; j_gene: TRBJ1-2; CDR3nt: TGTGCCAGCAGCTCCCCCTCGGGGGTCTATGGCTACACCTTC; CDR3aa: CASSSPSGVYGYTF
d_gene: TRBD2; abundance: .; v_gene: TRBV25-1; j_gene: TRBJ2-3; CDR3nt: TGTGCCAGCAGCGCATCGGGGGGGCGTACAGATACGCAGTATTTT; CDR3aa: CASSASGGRTDTQYF
d_gene: .; abundance: .; v_gene: TRBV4-1; j_gene: TRBJ1-1; CDR3nt: TGCGCCAGCAGCCGAGCTCAGGTAGGGGCGGGATATTATTTCATGAACACTGAAGCTTTCTTT; CDR3aa: CASSRAQVGAGYYFMNTEAFF
d_gene: .; abundance: .; v_gene: TRBV5-1; j_gene: TRBJ2-1; CDR3nt: TGCGCCAGTACTAGACTGGGCTCCTACAATGAGCAGTTCTTC; CDR3aa: CASTRLGSYNEQFF
d_gene: TRBD1; abundance: few; v_gene: TRBV5-1; j_gene: TRBJ1-4; CDR3nt: TGCGCCAGCAGCGCCGGACAGGGGTCTGAAAAACTGTTTTTT; CDR3aa: CASSAGQGSEKLFF
d_gene: TRBD1; abundance: .; v_gene: TRBV18; j_gene: TRBJ1-6; CDR3nt: TGTGCCAGCTCACCTACCTGGGGGACAGGGAATCAGGCACCCCTCCACTTT; CDR3aa: CASSPTWGTGNQAPLHF
d_gene: TRBD2; abundance: .; v_gene: TRBV7-9; j_gene: TRBJ2-3; CDR3nt: TGTGCCAGCAGCACCACCCTCCGGGGGGCAGATACGCAGTATTTT; CDR3aa: CASSTTLRGADTQYF
d_gene: TRBD1; abundance: .; v_gene: TRBV5-1; j_gene: TRBJ2-7; CDR3nt: TGCGCCAGCACCTTGGGACAGGGGGAGTACGAGCAGTACTTC; CDR3aa: CASTLGQGEYEQYF
d_gene: .; abundance: .; v_gene: TRBV29-1; j_gene: TRBJ2-2; CDR3nt: TGCAGCGTCACGTACAGGGTTATCGCCGGGGAGCTGTTTTTT; CDR3aa: CSVTYRVIAGELFF
d_gene: TRBD2; abundance: .; v_gene: TRBV6-5; j_gene: TRBJ2-3; CDR3nt: TGTGCCAGCAGCTTGGGGGGACTAGCATCAGATACGCAGTATTTT; CDR3aa: CASSLGGLASDTQYF
d_gene: .; abundance: .; v_gene: TRBV11-2; j_gene: TRBJ1-5; CDR3nt: TGTGCCAGCAGCTCTTCGGGAGGGGGGAGCAATCAGCCCCAGCATTTT; CDR3aa: CASSSSGGGSNQPQHF
d_gene: .; abundance: .; v_gene: TRBV5-4; j_gene: TRBJ1-2; CDR3nt: TGTGCCAGCAGCTTGGAAACAGCCTATGGCTACACCTTC; CDR3aa: CASSLETAYGYTF
d_gene: .; abundance: .; v_gene: TRBV7-9; j_gene: TRBJ2-1; CDR3nt: TGTGCCAGCAGCTTAGCGCTCTCGCGGGGGCTCAATGAGCAGTTCTTC; CDR3aa: CASSLALSRGLNEQFF
d_gene: .; abundance: .; v_gene: TRBV19; j_gene: TRBJ1-5; CDR3nt: TGTGCCAGTAGTATCCGGGGGCGGGGGGAAAGCAATCAGCCCCAGCATTTT; CDR3aa: CASSIRGRGESNQPQHF
d_gene: TRBD2; abundance: .; v_gene: TRBV5-1; j_gene: TRBJ2-3; CDR3nt: TGCGCCAGCAGCTGGGAGGGGCGCGGTGTAGATACGCAGTATTTT; CDR3aa: CASSWEGRGVDTQYF
d_gene: .; abundance: once; v_gene: TRBV7-2; j_gene: TRBJ1-5; CDR3nt: TGTGCCAGCAGCGACGGAGTCGGTCAGCCCCAGCATTTT; CDR3aa: CASSDGVGQPQHF
d_gene: TRBD1; abundance: .; v_gene: TRBV5-4; j_gene: TRBJ1-2; CDR3nt: TGTGCCAGCAGCATTATAACAGGGGCAACGGCCTATGGCTACACCTTC; CDR3aa: CASSIITGATAYGYTF
d_gene: TRBD2; abundance: .; v_gene: TRBV10-2; j_gene: TRBJ2-2; CDR3nt: TGCGCCAGCAGTGGGGGACTAGCGGGGGGGCGGCGCACCGGGGAGCTGTTTTTT; CDR3aa: CASSGGLAGGRRTGELFF